This TCR beta chain was recorded in a study of CD8 T cells in Susac syndrome. Reverse transcription of roughly 0.45 to 1 ug RNA was performed with random hexamers. The authors amplified TCR beta CDR3 across 54 Vbeta and 13 Jbeta using immunoSEQ multiplex PCR. Each CDR3 protein is one row after TCRdb ran MiXCR on the immunoSEQ multiplex PCR reads. This table holds about 180,000 distinct CDR3 sequences, approximately 95% found once. With respect to this clonotype: Its antigen is unidentified.

CDR3 size: 15 residues. Trimming at V came to 5 bases and at J to 7 bases, leaving 11 bases not matched to a gene. CDR1 and CDR2 from the germline V gene are SEHNR and FQNEAQ (reference sequence). The multiple sclerosis controls, all treatment-naive patients, had relapsing-remitting disease that was stable or active. The TEMRA cells underwent FACS enrichment, while the CD8+ and CD4+ T cells underwent negative isolation. Study-wide findings and caveats: A relatively small number of individuals underwent TCR sequencing and HLA analysis.

The sequenced sample was CD8+ T cells from PBMCs. The sequence was collected from a human donor with multiple sclerosis. The J gene is TRBJ2-7, the V gene TRBV7-9, with TRBD1 identical over 10 bases. The CDR3 region is CASSPGQGVLREQYF. In DNA form, the CDR3 reads TGTGCCAGCAGCCCTGGACAGGGGGTTTTAAGGGAGCAGTACTTC.